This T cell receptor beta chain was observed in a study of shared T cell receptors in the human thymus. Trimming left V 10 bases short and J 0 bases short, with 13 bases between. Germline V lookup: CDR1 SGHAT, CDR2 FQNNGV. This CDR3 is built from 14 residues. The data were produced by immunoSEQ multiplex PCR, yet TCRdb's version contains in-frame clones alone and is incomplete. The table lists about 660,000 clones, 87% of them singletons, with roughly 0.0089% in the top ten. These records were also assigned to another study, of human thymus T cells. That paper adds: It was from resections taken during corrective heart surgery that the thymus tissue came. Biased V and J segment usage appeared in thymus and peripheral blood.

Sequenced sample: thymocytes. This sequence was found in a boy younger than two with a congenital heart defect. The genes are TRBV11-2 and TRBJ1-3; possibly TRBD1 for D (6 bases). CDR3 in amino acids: CATEEGGSGNTIYF. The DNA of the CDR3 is TGTGCCACTGAGGAAGGGGGCTCTGGAAACACCATATATTTT.